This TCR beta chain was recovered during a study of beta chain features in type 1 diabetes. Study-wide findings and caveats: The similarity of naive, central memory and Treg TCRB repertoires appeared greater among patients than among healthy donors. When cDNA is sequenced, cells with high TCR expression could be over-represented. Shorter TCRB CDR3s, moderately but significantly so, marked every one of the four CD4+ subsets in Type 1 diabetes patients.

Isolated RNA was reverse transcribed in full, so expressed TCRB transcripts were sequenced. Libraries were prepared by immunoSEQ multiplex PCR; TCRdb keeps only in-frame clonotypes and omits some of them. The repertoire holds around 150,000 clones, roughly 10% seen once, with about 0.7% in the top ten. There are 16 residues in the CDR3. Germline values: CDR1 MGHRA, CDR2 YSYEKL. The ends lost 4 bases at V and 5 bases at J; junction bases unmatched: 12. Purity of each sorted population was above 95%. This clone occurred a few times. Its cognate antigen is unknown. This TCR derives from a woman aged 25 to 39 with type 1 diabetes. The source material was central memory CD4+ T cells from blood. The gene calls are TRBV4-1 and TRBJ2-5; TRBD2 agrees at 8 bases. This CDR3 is CASSRGAGRGVETQYF. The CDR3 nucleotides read TGCGCCAGCAGCCGGGGTGCCGGGAGGGGTGTGGAGACCCAGTACTTC.